These 7 T cell receptor beta chains originate from one sample sequenced in a study of blood T cells in healthy people across ages. A J-beta primer mix and a sample-barcoded 5' primer were used in a second PCR of about 7 to 11 cycles. TCRdb independently ran MiXCR on the 5' RACE reads; one entry per CDR3 protein. Of about 1.8 million distinct CDR3 sequences listed, around 48% are singletons. Specimen: blood. These receptors originate from a woman between 40 and 50 years old in good health.

The chain links TRBV7-2 to TRBJ1-2; D call uncertain. This CDR3 region has 14 residues. V shed 1 base and J shed 6 bases, with 12 bases lying between them. Germline loops: CDR1 SGHTA, CDR2 FQGNSA. The CDR3 sequence: CASSLGQRTDGYTF. CDR3 nucleotides: TGTGCCAGCAGCTTAGGTCAGCGTACCGATGGCTACACCTTC.

This clonotype was counted only a few times. This chain uses TRBV4-2 with TRBJ2-1, with 10 bases matching TRBD1. Germline-derived CDR1 and CDR2 are LGHNA and YNFKEQ. V lost 3 bases, J lost 3 bases, and 5 bases stayed unmatched. This CDR3 spans 16 amino acids. This CDR3 reads CASSQVRDRGYNEQFF. Here the CDR3 DNA reads TGTGCCAGCAGCCAGGTCCGGGACAGGGGCTACAATGAGCAGTTCTTC.

The J gene is TRBJ2-3, the V gene TRBV11-2; D gene ambiguous. V was clipped by 5 bases and J by 6 bases, with 15 bases between them. Germline values: CDR1 SGHAT, CDR2 FQNNGV. The CDR3 contains 14 residues. This CDR3 reads CASSLDHLGDTQYF. CDR3 coding DNA: TGTGCCAGCAGCCTCGACCACCTGGGGGATACGCAGTATTTT.

CDR3 amino acids: CASSWGQRRNIQYF. The CDR3 bases are TGTGCCAGCAGTTGGGGACAGCGACGAAACATTCAGTACTTC. The chain combines TRBV6-2 or TRBV6-3 with TRBJ2-4; 7 bases are shared with TRBD1. The CDR3 loop spans 14 amino acids. Germline V CDR1 and CDR2: MNHEY, SVGEGT. V lost 4 bases to trimming and J lost 6 bases; unmatched junction nucleotides: 6.

The rearrangement joins TRBV20-1 to TRBJ2-5; D gene unclear. V was shortened by 2 bases and J by 5 bases, with 12 bases between the two germline ends. Germline V gene data show CDR1 as DFQATT and CDR2 as SNEGSKA (reference sequence). There are 13 residues in the CDR3. CDR3 sequence reads: CSARLNPPETQYF. The DNA of the CDR3 is TGCAGTGCTAGACTCAACCCTCCTGAGACCCAGTACTTC.

This clonotype was picked up a small number of times. The chain carries TRBV28 and TRBJ2-5; D gene unclear. CDR3 size: 14 residues. Germline CDR1 is MDHEN and CDR2 is SYDVKM. The ends were cut back, 3 bases at V and 10 bases at J, with 18 bases in the middle. CDR3 sequence: CASSFGSGPLFQYF. In nucleotides, the CDR3 is TGTGCCAGCAGTTTTGGCTCGGGCCCCCTTTTCCAGTACTTC.

This clonotype was observed a handful of times. The J gene is TRBJ2-3, the V gene TRBV12-3 or TRBV12-4; 10 bases align to TRBD1. The V gene end was trimmed by 1 base and the J gene end by 4 bases; junction bases not matched to a gene: 2. The CDR3 covers 15 residues. The CDR3 is CASSLGQGAPDTQYF. The CDR3 coding sequence is TGTGCCAGCAGTTTAGGACAGGGGGCCCCAGATACGCAGTATTTT.